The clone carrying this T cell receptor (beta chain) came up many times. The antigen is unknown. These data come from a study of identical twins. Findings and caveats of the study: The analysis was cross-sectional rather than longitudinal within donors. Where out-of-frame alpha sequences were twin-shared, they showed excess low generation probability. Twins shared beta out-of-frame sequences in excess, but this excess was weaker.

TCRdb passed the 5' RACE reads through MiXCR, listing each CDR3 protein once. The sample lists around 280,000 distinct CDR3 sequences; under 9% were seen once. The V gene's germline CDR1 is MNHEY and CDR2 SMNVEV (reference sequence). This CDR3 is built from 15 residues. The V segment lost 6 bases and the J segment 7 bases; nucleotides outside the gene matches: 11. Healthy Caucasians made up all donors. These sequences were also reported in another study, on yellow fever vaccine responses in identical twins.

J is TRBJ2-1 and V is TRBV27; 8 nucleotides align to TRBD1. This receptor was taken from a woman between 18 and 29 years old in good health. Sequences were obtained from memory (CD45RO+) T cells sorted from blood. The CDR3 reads CASRPRDRKGNEQFF. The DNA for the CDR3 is TGTGCCAGCAGACCGCGGGACAGGAAAGGGAATGAGCAGTTCTTC.